This T cell receptor (beta chain) comes out of a study of blood T cell repertoires in COVID-19. Patients in Seattle were enrolled during active infection, then followed longitudinally. CDR1 LNHNV and CDR2 YYDKDF come from the germline V gene (reference sequence). The CDR3 is 13 residues long. In the original processing: Reference gene primer amplification in the assay estimated nucleated cell counts. The data were produced by immunoSEQ multiplex PCR, yet TCRdb's version contains in-frame clones alone and is incomplete. The V and J calls and clone size are taken from that table; D and trimming were inferred from the DNA. The table lists approximately 250,000 clones, about nine tenths of them singletons.

This sequence joins TRBV15 and TRBJ1-5, with 7 bases fitting TRBD1. This receptor was identified in a man aged 25-45 years with COVID-19, enrolled during active disease. The sequencing sample was made of peripheral blood. CDR3 residues: CATGGQLNQPQHF. In nucleotides, the CDR3 is TGTGCTACCGGGGGACAGCTTAATCAGCCCCAGCATTTT.